A selection of T cell receptor beta chains follows, all from one sample in a study of Graves' ophthalmopathy and Graves' hyperthyroidism. MiXCR, run by TCRdb on the multiplex PCR reads, gives a single entry per CDR3 protein. The table has about 660,000 distinct CDR3 sequences, over 40% seen once. Sequencing input: peripheral blood. The source is an adult man with Graves' ophthalmopathy. Both conserved end residues are trimmed from each CDR3. Fields, in order: V gene, CDR3 protein.

>TRBV15
ATSSVEGAPTDTQY
>TRBV13
ATAGQDSYEQY
>TRBV10-2
ASSERQASYEQY
>TRBV2
ASSEMGTSSPLH
>TRBV7-8
ASSMTKTPYSNQPQH
>TRBV12-3/TRBV12-4
AIYRDTRLGYGYT
>TRBV7-6
ASSFLGRGLNTGELF
>TRBV3-1
ASSQGEQYNYGYT
>TRBV19
ASTMGALQGGQPQH
>TRBV29-1
SVSRTGDSYEQY
>TRBV7-9
ASSRQPYQPQH
>TRBV4-1
ASSQDPRGAQPQH
>TRBV10-3
ASSRTRETGEQY
>TRBV25-1
ASSDGEKGRWEKLF
>TRBV9
ASSVGTSGFTDTQY
>TRBV6-5
ASSDDTLQPQH
>TRBV19
ASSIRTGTNEKLF
>TRBV4-2
ASSQEPGLAGLYEQY
>TRBV20-1
SARKTGDLYEQY
>TRBV11-2
ATRGVGYT
>TRBV7-9
AYGSSGSSPLH
>TRBV7-8
ASSYRTGDYIYGYT
>TRBV7-9
ASSPPGQSTNEKLF
>TRBV12-3/TRBV12-4
ASSLRPNEKLF
>TRBV5-1
ASSQPPRGAKLF
>TRBV6-2/TRBV6-3
ASSAEPGQAFGYT
>TRBV7-2
ASSLGGTLRFPGEQY
>TRBV10-3
AISESMLSDQPQH
>TRBV2
ASTEAQVGYT
>TRBV10-3
AITDGPTGDHGYT
>TRBV7-9
ASSLGAVNEQY
>TRBV9
ASSGNSLRGGYT
>TRBV10-3
ASWEGSRVPYEQY
>TRBV5-1
ASSATGGIGQPQH
>TRBV20-1
SARDRPSTEAF
>TRBV7-9
ASSLAPRAEGTEAF
>TRBV20-1
SANAGTGYEQY
>TRBV20-1
SAYKETQY
>TRBV29-1
SVDPQEGDGYT
>TRBV19
ASSTKAGPGNTIY
>TRBV10-2
ASSSPPTVVEAQY
>TRBV7-4
ASSPCTSGEKLF
>TRBV10-3
AIGQGPNYEQY
>TRBV4-1
ASSPYRTDQETQY
>TRBV7-9
ASSLGGTSGSSYEQY
>TRBV12-3/TRBV12-4
ASSPGSGSGNTIY
>TRBV10-3
AISVRDRGTVSGANVLT
>TRBV9
ASLPNATGPRGNSPLH
>TRBV20-1
SASVQETQY
>TRBV9
ASSLGRQGVSEAF
>TRBV6-7
ASNTGGVDTEAF
>TRBV5-1
ASSAELTGSQETQY
>TRBV7-8
ASSLILTGQPLGEQY
>TRBV11-3
ASSRIGTENEKLF
>TRBV15
ATSRGGSGANVLT
>TRBV25-1
ASSARSGTEYTGELF
>TRBV19
ASSRQVPPWSTEAF
>TRBV4-1
ASSQNFGTGSEKLF
>TRBV29-1
STLVVEETQY
>TRBV7-2
ASSLGQSPDTGELF